This is a list of T cell receptor beta chains from one sample in a study of cytotoxic CD8 clonotypes in ibrutinib-treated CLL. Profiling relied on immunoSEQ multiplex PCR, and the TCRdb table lists in-frame clones only, not all of them. The table shows 330,000 or so clones, with 67% occurring only once. Sequencing used PBMCs, obtained after 36 months of ibrutinib treatment. The receptors stem from a human donor with chronic lymphocytic leukemia. CDR3s include the opening cysteine and the closing phenylalanine or tryptophan. The D gene is left open where the match is weak. Rows may omit the clone size; those that give it use once, few, many or a size class.

. . TRBJ2-3 TRBV15 TGTGCCACCAGCAGAGAACCGGGGGCAAGCACAGATACGCAGTATTTT CATSREPGASTDTQYF
TRBD1 . TRBJ2-5 TRBV28 TGTGCCAGCGACAGGGGGCCGGAGGAGACCCAGTACTTC CASDRGPEETQYF
. . TRBJ2-2 TRBV29-1 TGCAGCGTTGCTTCAGTATTGAACACCGGGGAGCTGTTTTTT CSVASVLNTGELFF
. . TRBJ2-1 TRBV4-1 TGCGCCAGCAGCTCATTCCCCGGGCCCCCCATGCGGTTCTTC CASSSFPGPPMRFF
TRBD1 . TRBJ2-7 TRBV5-1 TGCGCCAGCAGCTTGGGAGGGACAGTGTACTACGAGCAGTACTTC CASSLGGTVYYEQYF
TRBD1 . TRBJ2-3 TRBV29-1 TGCAGCGTTGAGGGGACAGGGGGCACAGATACGCAGTATTTT CSVEGTGGTDTQYF
. . TRBJ2-5 TRBV10-3 TGTGCCATCAGTGAGTCTGTCAGCCAAGAGACCCAGTACTTC CAISESVSQETQYF
. . TRBJ2-3 TRBV6-5 TGTGCCAGCAGTTACGGTGGCCGAACAGATACGCAGTATTTT CASSYGGRTDTQYF
TRBD1 . TRBJ1-2 TRBV10-3 TGTGCCATCAGTGAGTATTCCTGGGGACAGGGCGCTCCCGGTGGCTACACCTTC CAISEYSWGQGAPGGYTF
. . TRBJ1-1 TRBV4-1 TGCGCCAGCAGCCCCTGGACAGATAAGAACACTGAAGCTTTCTTT CASSPWTDKNTEAFF
TRBD2 . TRBJ2-5 TRBV5-1 TGCGCCAGCAGCCCCCGTTGGGGGGGAGAGACCCAGTACTTC CASSPRWGGETQYF
. once TRBJ2-5 TRBV18 TGTGCCAGCTCACAGGGGAGCCAAGAGACCCAGTACTTC CASSQGSQETQYF
TRBD1 once TRBJ2-5 TRBV4-1 TGCGCCAGCAGCCAGCCCAGACAGGGCCGGAACAAAGAGACCCAGTACTTC CASSQPRQGRNKETQYF
. few TRBJ2-5 TRBV11-3 TGTGCCGGGGGGCGACAAGAGACCCAGTACTTC CAGGRQETQYF
. . TRBJ1-2 TRBV7-2 TGTGCCAGCAGCTTAGGGGTGGATGGTCACTATGGCTACACCTTC CASSLGVDGHYGYTF
TRBD1 . TRBJ1-2 TRBV5-1 TGCGCCAGCAGCATAGGACAGGTTAACTATGGCTACACCTTC CASSIGQVNYGYTF